The rows below give T cell receptor beta chains drawn from one sample of a study of T-cell reconstitution after alpha-beta-depleted transplantation in children. Using its own MiXCR run on the PCR reads, TCRdb lists one record per CDR3 protein. The sample lists 200,000 to 300,000 distinct CDR3 sequences, about 12% occurring once. The sample here was PBMCs from the stem cell graft donor, taken from the stem cell graft. All receptors derive from a human donor who donated a stem cell graft to a child with acute lymphoblastic leukemia. Both conserved end residues are part of each CDR3. A D gene is named only where the DNA matches it firmly. Not every row has a clone size; where given, it reads once, few, many or a size class.

TRBV20-1	TRBJ1-1	.	.	CSASRGTTEAFF	TGCAGTGCTTCCAGGGGAACCACTGAAGCTTTCTTT
TRBV24-1	TRBJ1-1	many	TRBD1	CATSDLTGASPEAFF	TGTGCCACCAGTGATTTGACAGGGGCCTCCCCTGAAGCTTTCTTT
TRBV19	TRBJ1-5	many	.	CASSTLTGIAYQPQHF	TGTGCCAGTAGTACCCTCACAGGGATAGCCTATCAGCCCCAGCATTTT
TRBV2	TRBJ2-1	many	.	CASMWETFEQFF	TGTGCAAGCATGTGGGAGACTTTTGAGCAGTTCTTC
TRBV5-1	TRBJ2-3	many	.	CASSNPGQAQYF	TGCGCCAGCAGTAATCCCGGGCAAGCGCAGTATTTT
TRBV2	TRBJ2-6	many	.	CASRGPIEKQESSGANVLTF	TGTGCCAGCAGGGGACCCATTGAGAAACAGGAATCCTCTGGGGCCAACGTCCTGACTTTC
TRBV12-3/TRBV12-4	TRBJ1-5	many	.	CASSSRFQPQHF	TGTGCCAGCAGTTCACGATTTCAGCCCCAGCATTTT
TRBV11-2	TRBJ2-3	few	.	CASSLDIRVTDTQYF	TGTGCCAGCAGCTTAGATATCAGGGTCACAGATACGCAGTATTTT
TRBV6-4	TRBJ2-1	many	.	CASSDGNEQFF	TGTGCCAGCAGTGACGGGAATGAGCAGTTCTTC
TRBV28	TRBJ2-5	many	.	CASMPSGGKQETQYF	TGTGCCAGCATGCCGTCGGGCGGGAAACAAGAGACCCAGTACTTC
TRBV12-3/TRBV12-4	TRBJ1-2	many	.	CASSLAGRGGYTF	TGTGCCAGCAGTTTAGCAGGGCGAGGGGGCTACACCTTC
TRBV7-9	TRBJ2-1	many	TRBD2	CASTLSGAGTNEQFF	TGTGCCAGCACCCTTAGCGGGGCAGGGACCAATGAGCAGTTCTTC
TRBV5-5	TRBJ1-4	many	.	CASSPSRRTNEKLFF	TGTGCCAGCAGCCCTTCCCGGAGAACTAATGAAAAACTGTTTTTT
TRBV7-2	TRBJ2-3	many	.	CASSFHTDTQYF	TGTGCCAGCAGCTTCCATACGGATACGCAGTATTTT
TRBV7-9	TRBJ1-2	.	TRBD1	CASSVDREHYGYTF	TGTGCCAGCAGCGTCGACAGGGAACACTATGGCTACACCTTC
TRBV7-2	TRBJ2-7	few	.	CASSLVFGPSYEQYF	TGTGCCAGCAGCTTAGTTTTTGGTCCTTCCTACGAGCAGTACTTC
TRBV28	TRBJ2-7	many	TRBD2	CAPTRPSGFSSYEQYF	TGTGCTCCTACCCGGCCTAGCGGGTTTAGCTCCTACGAGCAGTACTTC
TRBV20-1	TRBJ1-1	many	TRBD1	CSARDAGQFVTEAFF	TGCAGTGCTAGAGATGCGGGACAGTTTGTCACTGAAGCTTTCTTT
TRBV27	TRBJ1-2	many	.	CASSLSRDYGYTF	TGTGCCAGCAGTTTGAGTAGGGACTATGGCTACACCTTC
TRBV7-9	TRBJ2-1	many	.	CASSPRTGGLEQFF	TGTGCCAGCAGCCCGCGGACTGGGGGGTTGGAGCAGTTCTTC